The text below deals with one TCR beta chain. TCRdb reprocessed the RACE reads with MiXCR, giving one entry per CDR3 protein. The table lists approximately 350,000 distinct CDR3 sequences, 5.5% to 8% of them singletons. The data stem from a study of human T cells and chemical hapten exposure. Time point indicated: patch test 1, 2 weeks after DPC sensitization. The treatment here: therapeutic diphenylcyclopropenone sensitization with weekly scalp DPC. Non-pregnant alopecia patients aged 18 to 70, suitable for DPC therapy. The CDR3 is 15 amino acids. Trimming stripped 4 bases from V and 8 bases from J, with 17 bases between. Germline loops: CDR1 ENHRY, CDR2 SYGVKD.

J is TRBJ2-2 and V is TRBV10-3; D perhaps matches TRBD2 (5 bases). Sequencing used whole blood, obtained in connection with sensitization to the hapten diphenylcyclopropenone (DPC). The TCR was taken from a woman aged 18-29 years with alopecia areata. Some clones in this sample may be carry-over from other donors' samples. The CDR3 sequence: CAISVVPSIGGELFF. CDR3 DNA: TGTGCCATCAGTGTCGTGCCTAGCATTGGGGGGGAGCTGTTTTTT.